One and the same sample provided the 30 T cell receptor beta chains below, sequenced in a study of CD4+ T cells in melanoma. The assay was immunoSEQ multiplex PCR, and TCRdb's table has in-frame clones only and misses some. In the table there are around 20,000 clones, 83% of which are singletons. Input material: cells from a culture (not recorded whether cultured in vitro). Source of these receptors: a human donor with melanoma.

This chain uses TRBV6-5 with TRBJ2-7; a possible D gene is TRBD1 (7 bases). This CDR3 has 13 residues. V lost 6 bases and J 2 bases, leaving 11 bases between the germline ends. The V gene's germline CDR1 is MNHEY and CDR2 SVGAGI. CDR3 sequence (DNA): TGTGCCAGCAGACAGGGGAGGACCTACGAGCAGTACTTC. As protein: CASRQGRTYEQYF.

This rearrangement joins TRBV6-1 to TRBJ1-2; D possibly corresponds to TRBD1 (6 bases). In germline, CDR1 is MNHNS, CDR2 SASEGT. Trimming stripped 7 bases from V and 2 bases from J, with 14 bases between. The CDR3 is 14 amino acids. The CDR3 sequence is CASNPGQGNYGYTF. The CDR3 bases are TGTGCCAGCAATCCGGGACAAGGAAACTATGGCTACACCTTC.

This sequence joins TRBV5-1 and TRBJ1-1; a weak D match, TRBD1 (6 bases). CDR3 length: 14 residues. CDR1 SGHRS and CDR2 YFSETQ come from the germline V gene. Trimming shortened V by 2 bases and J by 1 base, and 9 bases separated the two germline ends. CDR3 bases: TGCGCCAGCAGCTTTACAGGGACGAACACTGAAGCTTTCTTT. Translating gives CASSFTGTNTEAFF.

The CDR3 DNA reads as TGCGCCAGCAGCCAAACACCCACAGGTTTCCGCCACGAGCAGTACTTC. Translated, it gives CASSQTPTGFRHEQYF. This rearrangement joins TRBV4-1 to TRBJ2-7, with D perhaps matching TRBD1 (5 bases). With 2 bases removed from V and 5 bases from J, the gap between germline ends came to 19 bases. CDR1 is MGHRA and CDR2 is YSYEKL in the germline V gene. The CDR3 consists of 16 residues.

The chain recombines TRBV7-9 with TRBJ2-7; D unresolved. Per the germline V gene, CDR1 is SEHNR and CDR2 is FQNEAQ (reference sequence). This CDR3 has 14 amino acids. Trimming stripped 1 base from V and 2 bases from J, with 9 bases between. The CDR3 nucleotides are TGTGCCAGCAGCTTAGAGCGCCACCCCTACGAGCAGTACTTC. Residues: CASSLERHPYEQYF.

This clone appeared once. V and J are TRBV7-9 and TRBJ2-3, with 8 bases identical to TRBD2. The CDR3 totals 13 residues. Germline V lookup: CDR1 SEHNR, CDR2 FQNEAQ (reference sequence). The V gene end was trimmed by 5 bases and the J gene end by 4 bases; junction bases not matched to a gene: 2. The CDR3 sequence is CASSRGGADTQYF. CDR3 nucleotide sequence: TGTGCCAGCAGCCGGGGGGGCGCAGATACGCAGTATTTT.

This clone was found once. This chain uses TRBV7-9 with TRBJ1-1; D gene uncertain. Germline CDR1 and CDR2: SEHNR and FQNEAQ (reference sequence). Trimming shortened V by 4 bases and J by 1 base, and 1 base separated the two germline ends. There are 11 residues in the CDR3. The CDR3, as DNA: TGTGCCAGCAGCTCGAACACTGAAGCTTTCTTT. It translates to CASSSNTEAFF.

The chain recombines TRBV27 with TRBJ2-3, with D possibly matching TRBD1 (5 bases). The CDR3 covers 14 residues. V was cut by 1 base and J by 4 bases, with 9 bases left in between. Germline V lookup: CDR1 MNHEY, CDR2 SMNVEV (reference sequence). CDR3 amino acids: CASSLYGAADTQYF. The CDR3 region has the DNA TGTGCCAGCAGTTTATATGGGGCGGCAGATACGCAGTATTTT.

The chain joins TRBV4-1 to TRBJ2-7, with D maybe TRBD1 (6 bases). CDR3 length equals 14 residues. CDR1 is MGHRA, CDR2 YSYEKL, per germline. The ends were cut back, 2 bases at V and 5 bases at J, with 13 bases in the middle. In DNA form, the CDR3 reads TGCGCCAGCAGCCAACCCACAGGGATCGACGAGCAGTACTTC. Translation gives CASSQPTGIDEQYF.

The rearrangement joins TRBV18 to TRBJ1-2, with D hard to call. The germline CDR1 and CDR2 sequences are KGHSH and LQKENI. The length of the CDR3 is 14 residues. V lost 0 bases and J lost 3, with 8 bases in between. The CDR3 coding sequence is TGTGCCAGCTCACCACCTTCGTCAGACTATGGCTACACCTTC. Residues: CASSPPSSDYGYTF.

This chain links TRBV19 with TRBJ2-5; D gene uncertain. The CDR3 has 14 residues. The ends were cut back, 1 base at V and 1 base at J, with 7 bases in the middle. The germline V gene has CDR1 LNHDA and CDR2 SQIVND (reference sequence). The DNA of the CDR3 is TGTGCCAGTAGTATAGCGGCGTCCCAAGAGACCCAGTACTTC. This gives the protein CASSIAASQETQYF.

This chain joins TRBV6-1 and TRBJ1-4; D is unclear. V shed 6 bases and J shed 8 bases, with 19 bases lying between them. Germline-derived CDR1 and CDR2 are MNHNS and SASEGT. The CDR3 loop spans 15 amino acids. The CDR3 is CASRKRDSLYEKLFF. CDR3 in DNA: TGTGCCAGCAGGAAGAGAGACTCACTTTACGAAAAACTGTTTTTT.

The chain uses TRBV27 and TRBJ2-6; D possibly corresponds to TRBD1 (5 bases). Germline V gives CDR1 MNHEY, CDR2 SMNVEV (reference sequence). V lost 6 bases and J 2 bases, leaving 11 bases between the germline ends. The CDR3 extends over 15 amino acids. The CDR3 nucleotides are TGTGCCAGCAGCCCAAGGGGCCCTGGGGCCAACGTCCTGACTTTC. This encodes CASSPRGPGANVLTF.

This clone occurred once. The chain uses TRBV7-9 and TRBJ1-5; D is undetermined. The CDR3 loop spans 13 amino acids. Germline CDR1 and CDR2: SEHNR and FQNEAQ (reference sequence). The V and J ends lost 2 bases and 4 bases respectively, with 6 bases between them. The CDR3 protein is CASSLRVNQPQHF. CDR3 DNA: TGTGCCAGCAGCTTACGGGTGAATCAGCCCCAGCATTTT.

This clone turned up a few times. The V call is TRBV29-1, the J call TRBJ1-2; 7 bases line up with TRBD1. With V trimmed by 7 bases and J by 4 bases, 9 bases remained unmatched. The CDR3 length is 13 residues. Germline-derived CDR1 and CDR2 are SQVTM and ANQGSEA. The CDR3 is CSADREGPYGYTF. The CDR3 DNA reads TGCAGCGCTGACAGGGAGGGGCCCTATGGCTACACCTTC.

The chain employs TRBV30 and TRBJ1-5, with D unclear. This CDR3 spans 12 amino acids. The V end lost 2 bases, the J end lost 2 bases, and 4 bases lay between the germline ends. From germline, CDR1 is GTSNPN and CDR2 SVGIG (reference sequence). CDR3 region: CAWSSGNQPQHF. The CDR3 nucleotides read TGTGCCTGGAGTTCGGGCAATCAGCCCCAGCATTTT.

CDR3 in DNA: TGTGCCAGCAGCTTGGAAAGGATAGAGACCCAGTACTTC. Its protein product is CASSLERIETQYF. V and J are TRBV5-6 and TRBJ2-5; D is uncertain. CDR1 is SGHDT, CDR2 YYEEEE, per germline. The CDR3 runs to 13 residues. With 0 bases removed from V and 4 bases from J, the gap between germline ends came to 7 bases.

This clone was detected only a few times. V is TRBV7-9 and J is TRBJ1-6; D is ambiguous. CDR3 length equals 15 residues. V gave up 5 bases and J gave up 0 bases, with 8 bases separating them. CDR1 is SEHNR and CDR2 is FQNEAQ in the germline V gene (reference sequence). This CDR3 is CASSPRSSYNSPLHF. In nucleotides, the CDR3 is TGTGCCAGCAGCCCAAGAAGCTCCTATAATTCACCCCTCCACTTT. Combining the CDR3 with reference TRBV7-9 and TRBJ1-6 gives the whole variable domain DTGVSQNPRHKITKRGQNVTFRCDPISEHNRLYWYRQTLGQGPEFLTYFQNEAQLEKSRLLSDRFSAERPKGSFSTLEIQRTEQGDSAMYLCASSPRSSYNSPLHFGNGTRLTVT.

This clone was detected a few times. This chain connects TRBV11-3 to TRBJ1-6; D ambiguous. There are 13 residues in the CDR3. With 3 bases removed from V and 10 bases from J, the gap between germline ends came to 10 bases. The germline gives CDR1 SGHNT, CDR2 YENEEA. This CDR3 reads CASSLEVGSPLHF. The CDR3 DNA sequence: TGTGCCAGCAGCTTGGAAGTGGGCTCACCCCTCCACTTT.

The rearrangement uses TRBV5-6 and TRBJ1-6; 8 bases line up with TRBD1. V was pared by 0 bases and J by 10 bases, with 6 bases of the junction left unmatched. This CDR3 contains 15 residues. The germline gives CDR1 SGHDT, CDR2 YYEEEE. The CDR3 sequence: CASSLDRGEGSPLHF. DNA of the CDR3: TGTGCCAGCAGCTTGGACAGGGGGGAGGGCTCACCCCTCCACTTT.

The CDR3: CASSPPSNRGEQFF. The CDR3 nucleotides read TGTGCCAGTAGCCCACCTTCAAACCGGGGTGAGCAGTTCTTC. The chain combines TRBV19 with TRBJ2-1, with D perhaps matching TRBD2 (5 bases). CDR3 length: 14 amino acids. CDR1 and CDR2 (germline): LNHDA, SQIVND (reference sequence). The V end was cut by 6 bases, the J end by 9 bases, with 18 bases between.

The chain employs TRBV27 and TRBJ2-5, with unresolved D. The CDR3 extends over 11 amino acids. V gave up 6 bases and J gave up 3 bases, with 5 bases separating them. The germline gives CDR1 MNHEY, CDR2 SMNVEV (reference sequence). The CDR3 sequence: CASSPKETQYF. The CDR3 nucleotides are TGTGCCAGCAGCCCTAAAGAGACCCAGTACTTC.

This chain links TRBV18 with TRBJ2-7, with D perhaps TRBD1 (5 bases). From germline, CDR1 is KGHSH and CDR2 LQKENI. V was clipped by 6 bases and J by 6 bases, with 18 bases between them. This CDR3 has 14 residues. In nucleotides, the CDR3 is TGTGCCAGCTCCCGCGACAGAGCTTTGGGCGAGCAGTACTTC. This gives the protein CASSRDRALGEQYF.

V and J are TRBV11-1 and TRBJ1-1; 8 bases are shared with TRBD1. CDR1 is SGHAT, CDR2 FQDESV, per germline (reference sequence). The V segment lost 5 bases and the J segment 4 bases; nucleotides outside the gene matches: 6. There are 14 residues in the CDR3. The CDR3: CASSPRQGPTEAFF. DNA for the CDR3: TGTGCCAGCAGCCCCCGACAGGGGCCCACTGAAGCTTTCTTT.

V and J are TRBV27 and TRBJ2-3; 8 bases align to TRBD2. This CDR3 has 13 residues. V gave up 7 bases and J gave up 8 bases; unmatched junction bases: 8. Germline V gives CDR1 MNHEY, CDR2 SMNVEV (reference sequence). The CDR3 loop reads CASIAGGRVTQYF. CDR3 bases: TGTGCCAGCATCGCGGGGGGCAGGGTTACGCAGTATTTT.

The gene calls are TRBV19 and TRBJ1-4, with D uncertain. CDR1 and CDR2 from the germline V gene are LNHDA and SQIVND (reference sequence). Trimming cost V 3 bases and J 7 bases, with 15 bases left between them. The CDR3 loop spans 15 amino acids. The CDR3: CASSMFGGLAEKLFF. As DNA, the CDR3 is TGTGCCAGTAGTATGTTTGGAGGGCTTGCTGAAAAACTGTTTTTT.

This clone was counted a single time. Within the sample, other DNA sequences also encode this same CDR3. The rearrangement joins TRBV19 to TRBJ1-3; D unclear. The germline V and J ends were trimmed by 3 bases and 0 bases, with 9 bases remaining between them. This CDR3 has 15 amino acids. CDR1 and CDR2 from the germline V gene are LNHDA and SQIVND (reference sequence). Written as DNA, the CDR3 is TGTGCCAGTAGTATCCTCGGACCCTCTGGAAACACCATATATTTT. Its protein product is CASSILGPSGNTIYF.

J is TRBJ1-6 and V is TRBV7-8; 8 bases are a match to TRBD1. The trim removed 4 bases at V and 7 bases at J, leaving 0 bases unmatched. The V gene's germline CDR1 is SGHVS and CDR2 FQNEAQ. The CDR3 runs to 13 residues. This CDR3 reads CASSWDRNSPLHF. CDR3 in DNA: TGTGCCAGCAGCTGGGACAGGAATTCACCCCTCCACTTT.

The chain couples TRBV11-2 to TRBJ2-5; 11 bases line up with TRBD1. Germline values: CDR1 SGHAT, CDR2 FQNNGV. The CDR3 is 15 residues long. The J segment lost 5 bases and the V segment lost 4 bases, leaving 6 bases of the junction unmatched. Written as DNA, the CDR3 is TGTGCCAGCAGCTCGGGGACAGGGGGGATGGAGACCCAGTACTTC. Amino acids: CASSSGTGGMETQYF.

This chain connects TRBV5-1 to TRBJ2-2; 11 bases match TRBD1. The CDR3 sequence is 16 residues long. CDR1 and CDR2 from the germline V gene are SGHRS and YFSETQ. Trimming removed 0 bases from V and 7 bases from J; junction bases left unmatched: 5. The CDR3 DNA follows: TGCGCCAGCAGCTTGGTGGGACAGGGGGTCCTCGGGGAGCTGTTTTTT. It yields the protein CASSLVGQGVLGELFF.